The 24 T cell receptor beta chains below all came from one sample that was sequenced in a study of blood T cell repertoires in COVID-19. TCRdb's copy holds only in-frame clones and misses some; the assay was immunoSEQ multiplex PCR. Of hundreds of thousands of clones listed, 89% are singletons. Sequencing was performed on PBMCs or T cells enriched from blood (not recorded which). These receptors came from a woman aged 40-49 years who had recovered from COVID-19.

Only a few counts were recorded for this clone. Here the CDR3 DNA reads TGTGCCAGCAGCTTATTAGCAGGGTTCACCGGGGAGCTGTTTTTT. Its protein product is CASSLLAGFTGELFF. This sequence joins TRBV7-3 and TRBJ2-2; possible D gene TRBD1, 5 bases. CDR3 size: 15 residues. The germline CDR1 and CDR2 sequences are SGHTA and FQGTGA. V was trimmed by 2 bases and J by 4 bases, leaving 11 bases between them.

This chain links TRBV5-6 with TRBJ2-1; 7 bases line up with TRBD2. J lost 8 bases, V lost 4 bases, and 15 bases had no gene match. The CDR3 loop spans 16 amino acids. Germline CDR1 SGHDT, CDR2 YYEEEE. In DNA, the CDR3 is TGTGCCAGCAGCCGTCCTTCGGGACTACTACGGGATGAGCAGTTCTTC. Protein product: CASSRPSGLLRDEQFF.

CDR3 in DNA: TGTGCCAGTAGTCCAAGACTAGCGGGAGGGACCTACGAGCAGTACTTC. It yields the protein CASSPRLAGGTYEQYF. The chain carries TRBV19 and TRBJ2-7, with 14 bases fitting TRBD2. This CDR3 region has 16 residues. Per the germline V gene, CDR1 is LNHDA and CDR2 is SQIVND (reference sequence). V trimming: 5 bases; J trimming: 2 bases; junction bases outside the gene matches: 5.

This clone was counted once. The V call is TRBV29-1, the J call TRBJ2-2, with D possibly matching TRBD1 (5 bases). Trimming took off 6 bases at V and 3 bases at J, with 11 bases between the two ends. CDR3 size: 13 residues. CDR1 is SQVTM, CDR2 ANQGSEA, per germline. CDR3 DNA sequence: TGCAGCGTGCCGGACACAGACACCGGGGAGCTGTTTTTT. Its protein product is CSVPDTDTGELFF.

The rearrangement joins TRBV5-1 to TRBJ2-3, with 8 bases aligning to TRBD2. This CDR3 has 15 amino acids. The V gene's germline CDR1 is SGHRS and CDR2 YFSETQ. Trimming at V came to 5 bases and at J to 2 bases, leaving 7 bases not matched to a gene. Written as DNA, the CDR3 is TGCGCCAGCAGTTCGACTAGCGCCAACACAGATACGCAGTATTTT. It is translated as CASSSTSANTDTQYF.

Only a few counts were recorded for this clone. The chain joins TRBV3-1 (or the pseudogene TRBV3-2) to TRBJ2-5, with 7 bases aligning to TRBD2. CDR3 length: 14 residues. Trimming took 4 bases from V and 4 from J; bases not matched to a gene: 6. The germline CDR1 and CDR2 sequences are LGHDT and YNNKEL (reference sequence). CDR3 nucleotide sequence: TGTGCCAGCAGCCTCACGACTAGCCTAGAGACCCAGTACTTC. Translation: CASSLTTSLETQYF.

V gene TRBV9 combines with J gene TRBJ1-3; tentative D call: TRBD1 (5 bases). CDR1 is SGDLS, CDR2 YYNGEE, per germline. The CDR3 totals 16 residues. Trimming pared 7 bases from V and 1 base from J, leaving 18 bases between. The DNA of the CDR3 is TGTGCCAGCTCCGTCTCCCCAGGGCCATCTGGAAACACCATATATTTT. It yields the protein CASSVSPGPSGNTIYF.

The chain links TRBV9 to TRBJ1-5, with 9 nucleotides matching TRBD1. CDR3 size: 15 residues. CDR1 is SGDLS, CDR2 YYNGEE, per germline. With 3 bases clipped from V and 2 bases from J, the junction kept 3 bases outside the gene matches. CDR3 DNA: TGTGCCAGCAGCGCGACAGGGGGGCGCAATCAGCCCCAGCATTTT. Translation: CASSATGGRNQPQHF.

This sequence joins TRBV10-3 and TRBJ2-7; maybe TRBD1 (5 bases). The CDR3 extends over 15 amino acids. Germline V gene data show CDR1 as ENHRY and CDR2 as SYGVKD. V was pared by 4 bases and J by 4 bases, with 17 bases between. CDR3 residues: CAISGRLDSGYEQYF. CDR3 nucleotides: TGTGCCATCAGTGGGAGACTTGATTCAGGGTACGAGCAGTACTTC.

The V call is TRBV3-1 (or the pseudogene TRBV3-2), the J call TRBJ2-3; 9 positions agree with TRBD2. Germline V lookup: CDR1 LGHDT, CDR2 YNNKEL (reference sequence). The V and J ends lost 3 bases and 3 bases, in that order; junction bases with no gene match: 13. The CDR3 is 18 residues long. DNA for the CDR3: TGTGCCAGCAGCCAGGGCGGGGGGGCCTTGGGTAGGACAGATACGCAGTATTTT. Its translation is CASSQGGGALGRTDTQYF.

On this clone itself: The junction differs from germline at one of its ends, possibly a read error. The V gene is TRBV7-7, the J gene TRBJ2-1; maybe TRBD2 (6 bases). Germline loops: CDR1 SSHAT, CDR2 FNYEAQ (reference sequence). The CDR3 spans 14 residues. The DNA for the CDR3 is TGTGCTAGCAGCCCCGCTCAGGCGGGGAATGAGCAGTTCTTC. This encodes CASSPAQAGNEQFF.

The chain is built from TRBV28 and TRBJ2-7; possible D gene TRBD1, 5 bases. V lost 6 bases, J lost 5 bases, and 11 bases lay in between. Germline CDR1 and CDR2: MDHEN and SYDVKM. The CDR3 runs to 12 residues. The CDR3 sequence is CASSSPGNEQYF. The CDR3 nucleotides are TGTGCCAGCAGCTCCCCAGGGAACGAGCAGTACTTC.

The V gene is TRBV5-6, the J gene TRBJ1-1, with unresolved D. With 2 bases removed from V and 6 bases from J, the gap between germline ends came to 14 bases. Germline CDR1 SGHDT, CDR2 YYEEEE. The CDR3 has 14 residues. In nucleotides, the CDR3 is TGTGCCAGCAGCTTCGAGCCTGCGGCCCCTGAAGCTTTCTTT. Residues: CASSFEPAAPEAFF.

This chain uses TRBV4-2 with TRBJ2-1; the match to TRBD1 covers 9 bases. The V gene end was trimmed by 0 bases and the J gene end by 7 bases; junction bases not matched to a gene: 4. The germline gives CDR1 LGHNA, CDR2 YNFKEQ. The CDR3 consists of 15 residues. The chain's CDR3 is CASSQEGGQGNEQFF. In DNA, the CDR3 is TGTGCCAGCAGCCAAGAAGGGGGACAGGGTAATGAGCAGTTCTTC.

V is TRBV18 and J is TRBJ2-1; 7 nucleotides match TRBD1. CDR1 is KGHSH, CDR2 LQKENI, per germline. V shed 2 bases, J shed 8 bases, and the junction held 9 bases outside the gene matches. This CDR3 comprises 15 residues. The CDR3: CASSPNPQGSHEQFF. The CDR3 nucleotides read TGTGCCAGCTCACCAAACCCACAGGGGAGCCATGAGCAGTTCTTC.

The chain is built from TRBV19 and TRBJ1-2; 9 nucleotides align to TRBD1. CDR3 length: 14 residues. Germline loops: CDR1 LNHDA, CDR2 SQIVND (reference sequence). V trimming: 7 bases; J trimming: 3 bases; junction bases outside the gene matches: 6. DNA of the CDR3: TGTGCCAGTACCACGACAGGGGGTGACTATGGCTACACCTTC. This translates into CASTTTGGDYGYTF.

This chain links TRBV7-9 with TRBJ2-1; tentative D call: TRBD2 (7 bases). The CDR3 is 15 amino acids. The V end was cut by 2 bases, the J end by 6 bases, with 14 bases between. Germline-derived CDR1 and CDR2 are SEHNR and FQNEAQ (reference sequence). CDR3 in DNA: TGTGCCAGCAGCTTATGGGGGGGCTTGAGCAATGAGCAGTTCTTC. Translating it yields CASSLWGGLSNEQFF.

The rearrangement links TRBV25-1 to TRBJ1-5; TRBD1 might be the D (5 bases). Trimming took off 11 bases at V and 9 bases at J, with 23 bases between the two ends. CDR1 is MGHDK and CDR2 is SYGVNS in the germline V gene. CDR3 length: 14 residues. This CDR3 reads CAPLPRGVKGPQHF. The CDR3 DNA is TGTGCCCCCCTTCCCCGGGGGGTGAAGGGGCCCCAGCATTTT. Filled out from reference TRBV25-1 and TRBJ1-5, the complete variable domain reads EADIYQTPRYLVIGTGKKITLECSQTMGHDKMYWYQQDPGMELHLIHYSYGVNSTEKGDLSSESTVSRIRTEHFPLTLESARPSHTSQYLCAPLPRGVKGPQHFGDGTRLSIL.

The chain employs TRBV19 and TRBJ1-1; D is uncertain. Germline V gene lookup returns CDR1 LNHDA and CDR2 SQIVND (reference sequence). This CDR3 has 13 amino acids. V lost 8 bases to trimming and J lost 6 bases, with 16 bases between them. The CDR3 spells CASGVGGAAEAFF. The CDR3 coding sequence is TGTGCCAGTGGGGTGGGAGGCGCCGCTGAAGCTTTCTTT. Looking up the rest from reference TRBV19 and TRBJ1-1 gives the full variable domain: DGGITQSPKYLFRKEGQNVTLSCEQNLNHDAMYWYRQDPGQGLRLIYYSQIVNDFQKGDIAEGYSVSREKKESFPLTVTSAQKNPTAFYLCASGVGGAAEAFFGQGTRLTVV.

The J gene is TRBJ2-1, the V gene TRBV14, with 8 bases fitting TRBD2. This CDR3 has 17 residues. Trimming removed 4 bases from V and 0 bases from J; junction bases left unmatched: 8. Germline assignment: CDR1 SGHDN and CDR2 FVKESK. CDR3 in amino acids: CASSPWKRGLSYNEQFF. The CDR3 region has the DNA TGTGCCAGCAGCCCGTGGAAGCGGGGGCTCTCCTACAATGAGCAGTTCTTC.

The gene calls are TRBV28 and TRBJ1-1; 9 bases align to TRBD1. J was trimmed by 2 bases and V by 6 bases; bases with no gene match: 10. Looked up from germline, CDR1 is MDHEN and CDR2 is SYDVKM. CDR3 length equals 16 residues. CDR3 sequence reads: CASSRNRGLVNTEAFF. The CDR3 DNA is TGTGCCAGCAGCAGAAACAGGGGGCTTGTAAACACTGAAGCTTTCTTT.

The rearrangement links TRBV19 to TRBJ1-2, with 7 bases fitting TRBD1. The CDR3 runs to 13 residues. From germline, CDR1 is LNHDA and CDR2 SQIVND (reference sequence). Losses at the gene ends were 7 bases for V and 6 bases for J; bases not matched to a gene: 8. CDR3 loop: CASTLTGTDGYTF. In nucleotides, the CDR3 is TGTGCCAGTACCTTGACAGGGACAGATGGCTACACCTTC. Complete variable domain (other parts from reference TRBV19 and TRBJ1-2): DGGITQSPKYLFRKEGQNVTLSCEQNLNHDAMYWYRQDPGQGLRLIYYSQIVNDFQKGDIAEGYSVSREKKESFPLTVTSAQKNPTAFYLCASTLTGTDGYTFGSGTRLTVV.

The rearrangement uses TRBV5-1 and TRBJ2-3, with D perhaps matching TRBD1 (5 bases). Per the germline V gene, CDR1 is SGHRS and CDR2 is YFSETQ. V lost 4 bases, J lost 0 bases, and 9 bases lay in between. This CDR3 has 14 amino acids. DNA for the CDR3: TGCGCCAGCAGCCCCAGACAGAGCACAGATACGCAGTATTTT. Its translation: CASSPRQSTDTQYF.

This chain links TRBV28 with TRBJ2-5; weak D call: TRBD1 (6 bases). From germline, CDR1 is MDHEN and CDR2 SYDVKM. The CDR3 loop spans 13 amino acids. Deletions cut 5 bases from V and 1 base from J, with 8 bases between. The CDR3 region is CASSRDIQETQYF. The CDR3 nucleotides are TGTGCCAGCAGTAGGGACATCCAAGAGACCCAGTACTTC.